One sample yielded the 28 T cell receptor beta chains listed below, sequenced in a study of T-cell memory formation after mild COVID-19. TCRdb re-derived calls from the 5' RACE reads in MiXCR, one entry per CDR3 protein. The sample records around 400,000 distinct CDR3 sequences, approximately 24% being singletons. Material for sequencing was PBMCs or a T cell subset sorted from them (not recorded which). Receptors were obtained from an adult woman who had mild COVID-19 (a few samples of this study predate the infection). Cell type and time point are not known.

V is TRBV19 and J is TRBJ1-2, with unresolved D. The CDR3 has 13 residues. Per germline, CDR1 LNHDA and CDR2 SQIVND (reference sequence). V was clipped by 6 bases and J by 3 bases, with 11 bases between them. The CDR3: CASRPRTDYGYTF. CDR3 bases: TGTGCCAGTAGACCTAGGACGGACTATGGCTACACCTTC.

The J gene is TRBJ2-2, the V gene TRBV19, with TRBD2 matching 9 bases. This CDR3 comprises 15 residues. The V gene's germline CDR1 is LNHDA and CDR2 SQIVND (reference sequence). The J segment lost 6 bases and the V segment lost 6 bases, leaving 8 bases of the junction unmatched. Here the CDR3 DNA reads TGTGCCAGTAGCGTTAGCGGGAGCTGGGCCGGGGAGCTGTTTTTT. This sequence encodes CASSVSGSWAGELFF.

As DNA, the CDR3 is TGTGCCAGCAGCCAACACGGGGGGGCCCAAGAGACCCAGTACTTC. Its protein is CASSQHGGAQETQYF. The V and J genes are TRBV3-1 and TRBJ2-5; 8 positions agree with TRBD2. Germline CDR1 and CDR2: LGHDT and YNNKEL (reference sequence). The CDR3 extends over 15 amino acids. Trimming at V came to 2 bases and at J to 1 base, leaving 3 bases not matched to a gene.

In its sample, this clonotype was seen a few times. The V and J genes are TRBV12-5 and TRBJ1-1; a weak D match, TRBD1 (5 bases). The germline V gene has CDR1 LGHNT and CDR2 FRNRAP. Trimming removed 3 bases from V and 3 bases from J, with 17 bases in between. CDR3 length: 16 residues. The CDR3 is CASGFVPGEFDTEAFF. The CDR3 DNA follows: TGTGCTAGTGGTTTTGTACCGGGGGAATTTGACACTGAAGCTTTCTTT.

The chain has TRBV20-1 and TRBJ1-6, with D hard to call. Germline lookup yields CDR1 DFQATT and CDR2 SNEGSKA (reference sequence). Trimming took 0 bases from V and 9 from J, leaving 12 bases between them. There are 14 residues in the CDR3. The CDR3 spells CSARDGRRLSPLHF. Here the CDR3 DNA reads TGCAGTGCTAGAGATGGGAGGAGGCTTTCACCCCTCCACTTT.

This chain connects TRBV5-1 to TRBJ2-1, with TRBD1 identical over 7 bases. The ends lost 4 bases at V and 8 bases at J; junction bases unmatched: 12. The CDR3 runs 15 residues. CDR1 is SGHRS, CDR2 YFSETQ, per germline. CDR3 nucleotide sequence: TGCGCCAGCAGCCCATCGGGACAGAGATACGATGAGCAGTTCTTC. This gives the protein CASSPSGQRYDEQFF.

This clonotype was seen once. One end of the junction varies from germline; a read error may be responsible. The genes are TRBV12-3 or TRBV12-4 and TRBJ2-2; 11 bases agree with TRBD2. This CDR3 is built from 15 residues. CDR3 bases: TGTGCCAGCAGTTCCCCCGGGAGGCTAGCGGGGGGGCTGTTTTTT. Residues: CASSSPGRLAGGLFF.

This clonotype was seen a handful of times. The chain has TRBV6-6 and TRBJ1-2, with 7 bases lining up with TRBD1. V was clipped by 7 bases and J by 6 bases; unmatched bases: 8. This CDR3 has 13 amino acids. Germline V CDR1 and CDR2: MNHNY, SVGAGI (reference sequence). The CDR3 region is CASTQRQGDGYTF. The CDR3 nucleotides read TGTGCCAGCACCCAGAGACAGGGTGATGGCTACACCTTC.

The rearrangement links TRBV6-6 to TRBJ1-3, with a possible D match to TRBD1 (5 bases). Germline assignment: CDR1 MNHNY and CDR2 SVGAGI (reference sequence). The CDR3 length is 15 residues. Trimming stripped 4 bases from V and 0 bases from J, with 10 bases between. The CDR3 coding sequence is TGTGCCAGCAGTTCAAGGGACCTCTCTGGAAACACCATATATTTT. Translation: CASSSRDLSGNTIYF.

V is TRBV7-2 and J is TRBJ1-6, with TRBD1 as a possible D gene (6 bases). In germline, CDR1 is SGHTA, CDR2 FQGNSA. This CDR3 spans 16 amino acids. Trimming stripped 5 bases from V and 10 bases from J, with 21 bases between. The CDR3 protein is CASSTGSGDWRSPLHF. The DNA for the CDR3 is TGTGCCAGCAGCACGGGCTCAGGGGATTGGCGGTCACCCCTCCACTTT.

The chain joins TRBV5-6 to TRBJ2-7; 11 nucleotides align to TRBD1. This CDR3 contains 16 residues. Germline V gene lookup returns CDR1 SGHDT and CDR2 YYEEEE. V was pared by 6 bases and J by 7 bases, with 15 bases of the junction left unmatched. DNA of the CDR3: TGTGCCAGCAACACACTCCGGACAGGGGGCGCGGGGGAGCAGTACTTC. Translated, it gives CASNTLRTGGAGEQYF.

The chain employs TRBV12-3 or TRBV12-4 and TRBJ2-1; D not certain. The CDR3 spans 14 residues. The germline V and J ends were trimmed by 7 bases and 0 bases, with 10 bases remaining between them. The CDR3 DNA reads as TGTGCCAGCAAACCGCGGTCCTCCTACAATGAGCAGTTCTTC. This gives the protein CASKPRSSYNEQFF.

The V call is TRBV25-1, the J call TRBJ1-1; D not certain. CDR3 length: 13 amino acids. Between the trimmed V and J ends, which lost 8 bases and 0 bases, there was a span of 10 bases. The germline V gene encodes CDR1 MGHDK and CDR2 SYGVNS. This CDR3 reads CASARALNTEAFF. The CDR3, as DNA: TGTGCCAGCGCCCGGGCGTTGAACACTGAAGCTTTCTTT. The full variable domain, its missing parts supplied by reference TRBV25-1 and TRBJ1-1, is EADIYQTPRYLVIGTGKKITLECSQTMGHDKMYWYQQDPGMELHLIHYSYGVNSTEKGDLSSESTVSRIRTEHFPLTLESARPSHTSQYLCASARALNTEAFFGQGTRLTVV.

A few counts support this clonotype. The chain combines TRBV20-1 with TRBJ2-6, with D perhaps matching TRBD1 (5 bases). This CDR3 comprises 16 residues. Per the germline V gene, CDR1 is DFQATT and CDR2 is SNEGSKA (reference sequence). Deletions cut 6 bases from V and 1 base from J, with 16 bases between. CDR3 DNA: TGCAGTGCCCGACAGTCAACCTTATCTGGGGCCAACGTCCTGACTTTC. Encoded protein: CSARQSTLSGANVLTF.

The rearrangement uses TRBV12-3 or TRBV12-4 and TRBJ1-2, with 9 bases matching TRBD1. The junction had 3 bases not matched to a gene; V was cut back by 0 bases and J by 1 base. The CDR3 has 16 amino acids. CDR3 DNA: TGTGCCAGCAGTTTAGCGCCGACAGGGGGTAACTATGGCTACACCTTC. Protein sequence: CASSLAPTGGNYGYTF.

This clonotype was detected only a few times. The V call is TRBV13, the J call TRBJ2-7; D possibly uses TRBD1 or TRBD2 (5 bases each). The V gene lost 6 bases and the J gene lost 5 bases, with 17 bases spanning the gap. The CDR3 is made up of 14 amino acids. The germline V gene encodes CDR1 PRHDT and CDR2 FYEKMQ (reference sequence). CDR3 protein: CASSLGRSLDEQYF. CDR3 coding DNA: TGTGCCAGCAGTTTGGGACGGAGCCTTGACGAGCAGTACTTC.

The chain links TRBV2 to TRBJ1-6; 9 bases match TRBD1. The CDR3 length is 15 residues. Losses at the gene ends were 5 bases for V and 9 bases for J; bases not matched to a gene: 8. From germline, CDR1 is SNHLY and CDR2 FYNNEI. The CDR3 sequence: CASSWDREGGSPLHF. DNA for the CDR3: TGTGCCAGCAGTTGGGACAGGGAAGGGGGTTCACCCCTCCACTTT.

This clonotype was seen a few times. V gene TRBV7-9 combines with J gene TRBJ2-1; TRBD1 aligns across 8 bases. The CDR3 sequence is 16 residues long. Per the germline V gene, CDR1 is SEHNR and CDR2 is FQNEAQ (reference sequence). V shed 5 bases and J 3 bases; nucleotides not matched to a gene: 9. The CDR3 DNA reads as TGTGCCAGCAGCCCCCCGCGGACAGGGATCTACAATGAGCAGTTCTTC. Its protein is CASSPPRTGIYNEQFF.

The rearrangement links TRBV5-5 to TRBJ2-5, with D perhaps matching TRBD1 (5 bases). V lost 2 bases to trimming and J lost 5 bases, with 10 bases between them. Looked up from germline, CDR1 is SGHKS and CDR2 is YYEKEE (reference sequence). The CDR3 is made up of 13 amino acids. CDR3: CASSFAGYETQYF. In nucleotides, the CDR3 is TGTGCCAGCAGCTTCGCAGGGTATGAGACCCAGTACTTC. The full variable domain, with the rest looked up from reference TRBV5-5 and TRBJ2-5, is DAGVTQSPTHLIKTRGQQVTLRCSPISGHKSVSWYQQVLGQGPQFIFQYYEKEERGRGNFPDRFSARQFPNYSSELNVNALLLGDSALYLCASSFAGYETQYFGPGTRLLVL.

The chain couples TRBV12-3 or TRBV12-4 to TRBJ2-6, with 7 nucleotides matching TRBD1. After removal of 6 bases from V and 0 bases from J, the junction contained 8 bases not matched to a gene. The length of the CDR3 is 17 residues. The chain's CDR3 is CASSRQGYPSGANVLTF. DNA of the CDR3: TGTGCCAGCAGCCGACAGGGCTACCCCTCTGGGGCCAACGTCCTGACTTTC.

This clonotype was found many times. The chain recombines TRBV7-2 with TRBJ2-1, with TRBD1 matching over 11 bases. CDR3 length: 14 amino acids. With 6 bases clipped from V and 10 bases from J, the junction kept 8 bases outside the gene matches. From germline, CDR1 is SGHTA and CDR2 FQGNSA. The CDR3 is CASRLGQGVGEQFF. DNA for the CDR3: TGTGCCAGCAGGTTGGGACAGGGGGTTGGGGAGCAGTTCTTC.

The DNA for the CDR3 is TGTGCCAGTAGTATATCGGTTTTGTTGAACACTGAAGCTTTCTTT. It translates to CASSISVLLNTEAFF. The rearrangement links TRBV19 to TRBJ1-1; no firm D call. The CDR3 sequence is 15 residues long. The germline gives CDR1 LNHDA, CDR2 SQIVND (reference sequence). V lost 2 bases and J lost 0, with 10 bases in between. Supplemented by reference TRBV19 and TRBJ1-1, the full variable domain reads DGGITQSPKYLFRKEGQNVTLSCEQNLNHDAMYWYRQDPGQGLRLIYYSQIVNDFQKGDIAEGYSVSREKKESFPLTVTSAQKNPTAFYLCASSISVLLNTEAFFGQGTRLTVV.

CDR3 loop: CASSPPAGGLITEAFF. The CDR3 coding sequence is TGTGCCAGCTCACCACCGGCGGGGGGGCTGATCACTGAAGCTTTCTTT. The chain uses TRBV18 and TRBJ1-1, with D tentatively TRBD1 (6 bases). Trimming cost V 0 bases and J 4 bases, with 15 bases left between them. Looked up from germline, CDR1 is KGHSH and CDR2 is LQKENI. The CDR3 is made up of 16 amino acids.

This clonotype was observed many times. This chain connects TRBV7-2 to TRBJ2-5; no firm D call. The CDR3 consists of 12 residues. With 4 bases removed from V and 5 bases from J, the gap between germline ends came to 8 bases. The germline V gene has CDR1 SGHTA and CDR2 FQGNSA. The CDR3 region is CASSSYGETQYF. The DNA of the CDR3 is TGTGCCAGCAGCTCGTACGGGGAGACCCAGTACTTC.

As concerns this clonotype: A much larger clone lies a single base off, so this may be a read error. This sequence joins TRBV5-1 and TRBJ2-3, with 8 bases lining up with TRBD1. CDR3 length: 15 residues. Germline V gene lookup returns CDR1 SGHRS and CDR2 YFSETQ. Trimming took 4 bases from V and 2 from J; bases not matched to a gene: 6. CDR3 residues: CASSPGQVHTDTQYF. CDR3 bases: TGCGCCAGCAGCCCGGGACAGGTCCACACAGATACGCAGTATTTT.

The V gene is TRBV6-5, the J gene TRBJ1-2; TRBD1 matches at 10 bases. V lost 2 bases and J lost 4; bases outside the gene matches: 4. Germline CDR1 MNHEY, CDR2 SVGAGI. This CDR3 has 15 residues. In nucleotides, the CDR3 is TGTGCCAGCAGTTACGGGACAGGGGCGATCTATGGCTACACCTTC. Translating gives CASSYGTGAIYGYTF.

This clonotype was observed a few times. The V call is TRBV12-3 or TRBV12-4, the J call TRBJ2-1; D not resolved. The CDR3 runs to 14 residues. V shed 6 bases and J shed 2 bases, with 11 bases lying between them. CDR3 DNA sequence: TGTGCCAGCAGCCCACCGAAGGCCTACAATGAGCAGTTCTTC. It yields the protein CASSPPKAYNEQFF.

This clonotype has a handful of counts. This chain links TRBV6-2 or TRBV6-3 with TRBJ2-1; TRBD1 matches at 9 bases. The germline V gene encodes CDR1 MNHEY and CDR2 SVGEGT. This CDR3 comprises 15 residues. V shed 5 bases, J shed 3 bases, and the junction held 5 bases outside the gene matches. CDR3 loop: CASSKGTGRYNEQFF. The CDR3 bases are TGTGCCAGCAGTAAAGGGACAGGGCGCTACAATGAGCAGTTCTTC.